Below are 24 T cell receptor beta chains sequenced from a single sample in a study of human T cells and chemical hapten exposure. TCRdb recomputed calls from the RACE reads with MiXCR, one row per CDR3 protein. The profile shows approximately 95,000 distinct CDR3 sequences, around 10% of them singletons. Stated time point: patch test 2, 6 weeks after DPC sensitization. Treatment meaning: therapeutic diphenylcyclopropenone sensitization with weekly scalp DPC. This specimen consisted of whole blood, obtained in connection with sensitization to the hapten diphenylcyclopropenone (DPC). These receptors were obtained from a woman in her forties with alopecia areata. Some clones in this sample may be carry-over from other donors' samples.

This clonotype showed up many times. The V and J genes are TRBV25-1 and TRBJ1-1; 7 bases match TRBD1. CDR3 length: 15 residues. With 0 bases clipped from V and 1 base from J, the junction kept 2 bases outside the gene matches. Germline values: CDR1 MGHDK, CDR2 SYGVNS. Written as DNA, the CDR3 is TGTGCCAGCAGTGAATACGGGACAGCGAACACTGAAGCTTTCTTT. Its translation is CASSEYGTANTEAFF.

This clonotype occurred many times. V is TRBV7-2 and J is TRBJ2-7; D gene unclear. The CDR3 runs 15 residues. V dropped 4 bases and J dropped 2 bases, with 15 bases sitting between them. Germline V CDR1 and CDR2: SGHTA, FQGNSA. The CDR3 sequence is CASSSRRLPTYEQYF. The CDR3 bases are TGTGCCAGCAGCTCCCGGCGGCTACCGACCTACGAGCAGTACTTC. The full variable domain, completed using reference TRBV7-2 and TRBJ2-7, is GAGVSQSPSNKVTEKGKDVELRCDPISGHTALYWYRQSLGQGLEFLIYFQGNSAPDKSGLPSDRFSAERTGGSVSTLTIQRTQQEDSAVYLCASSSRRLPTYEQYFGPGTRLTVT.

This clonotype showed up just a few times. J is TRBJ1-4 and V is TRBV7-9; tentative D call: TRBD1 (6 bases). This CDR3 has 14 residues. Germline V gives CDR1 SEHNR, CDR2 FQNEAQ (reference sequence). Trimming stripped 6 bases from V and 5 bases from J, with 13 bases between. This CDR3 is CASSREGGNEKLFF. DNA for the CDR3: TGTGCCAGCAGTCGCGAAGGGGGAAATGAAAAACTGTTTTTT.

This clonotype was recorded at least ten times. The chain joins TRBV7-8 to TRBJ1-5; the D is unclear. Germline V gene data show CDR1 as SGHVS and CDR2 as FQNEAQ. Trimming took 5 bases from V and 2 from J, leaving 13 bases between them. This CDR3 is 15 amino acids long. CDR3 sequence (DNA): TGTGCCAGCAGCCCCAATTGGGGTGGCAATCAGCCCCAGCATTTT. It encodes CASSPNWGGNQPQHF.

At least ten counts were recorded for this clonotype. The V and J genes are TRBV28 and TRBJ2-1; 7 bases agree with TRBD1. This CDR3 comprises 17 residues. Germline trimming cut 5 bases from V and 0 bases from J; bases unmatched to any gene: 10. Germline V gene data show CDR1 as MDHEN and CDR2 as SYDVKM. The CDR3 region is CASSPPRDRVSYNEQFF. Here the CDR3 DNA reads TGTGCCAGCAGTCCACCCAGGGACAGAGTCTCCTACAATGAGCAGTTCTTC.

CDR3 DNA: TGCAGCGTTGGACTTGGGACCCCCTACTACGAGCAGTACTTC. This sequence encodes CSVGLGTPYYEQYF. This rearrangement joins TRBV29-1 to TRBJ2-7; D may be TRBD1 or TRBD2 (5 bases each). V lost 4 bases and J lost 3, with 16 bases in between. Germline CDR1 is SQVTM and CDR2 is ANQGSEA. The CDR3 runs to 14 residues.

This clonotype has just a few counts. This chain uses TRBV6-2 or TRBV6-3 with TRBJ2-1; 7 nucleotides agree with TRBD1. The J segment lost 5 bases and the V segment lost 6 bases, leaving 7 bases of the junction unmatched. Germline values: CDR1 MNHEY, CDR2 SVGEGT. This CDR3 is 14 amino acids long. The CDR3, as DNA: TGTGCCAGCAGACAGACAGGGAATGACAATGAGCAGTTCTTC. Protein product: CASRQTGNDNEQFF.

Points on this clonotype: It may be a read error: a sequence one base away is much more abundant. The chain couples TRBV7-6 to TRBJ1-4; TRBD1 agrees at 8 bases. The CDR3 extends over 14 amino acids. Germline CDR1 and CDR2: SGHVS and FNYEAQ. J gave up 9 bases and V 5 bases, and 8 bases lay outside the gene matches. CDR3: CASSKDRAGKKLFF. The DNA of the CDR3 is TGTGCCAGCAGCAAGGACAGGGCCGGTAAAAAACTGTTTTTT.

The chain combines TRBV28 with TRBJ2-4; D gene uncertain. Germline lookup yields CDR1 MDHEN and CDR2 SYDVKM. V lost 6 bases and J 8 bases, leaving 14 bases between the germline ends. This CDR3 has 13 amino acids. The DNA of the CDR3 is TGTGCCAGCAGAAAGACCGGTACGGACATTCAGTACTTC. Its protein is CASRKTGTDIQYF. Based on the CDR3 plus reference TRBV28 and TRBJ2-4, the full variable domain is DVKVTQSSRYLVKRTGEKVFLECVQDMDHENMFWYRQDPGLGLRLIYFSYDVKMKEKGDIPEGYSVSREKKERFSLILESASTNQTSMYLCASRKTGTDIQYFGAGTRLSVL.

In its sample, this clonotype was seen a few times. The rearrangement links TRBV29-1 to TRBJ2-6, with D uncertain. Trimming cost V 6 bases and J 2 bases, with 11 bases left between them. CDR3 length: 14 residues. Germline assignment: CDR1 SQVTM and CDR2 ANQGSEA. CDR3 amino acids: CSVRDGTGANVLTF. The CDR3, as DNA: TGCAGCGTAAGAGACGGTACTGGGGCCAACGTCCTGACTTTC.

The CDR3 here is CASSLVPGGRTDTQYF. The DNA for the CDR3 is TGTGCCAGCAGCTTAGTTCCAGGAGGCCGCACAGATACGCAGTATTTT. The J gene is TRBJ2-3, the V gene TRBV11-2; D perhaps matches TRBD2 (5 bases). The CDR3 sequence is 16 residues long. Germline CDR1 and CDR2: SGHAT and FQNNGV. Trimming took off 1 base at V and 1 base at J, with 12 bases between the two ends.

The chain combines TRBV6-2 or TRBV6-3 with TRBJ1-1; 8 positions match TRBD1. There are 15 residues in the CDR3. V shed 6 bases and J 6 bases; nucleotides not matched to a gene: 12. Germline-derived CDR1 and CDR2 are MNHEY and SVGEGT. CDR3 sequence reads: CASRRRDRGKPEAFF. The CDR3 nucleotides are TGTGCCAGCAGACGGAGAGACAGGGGAAAGCCTGAAGCTTTCTTT.

V and J are TRBV7-2 and TRBJ1-3, with a possible D match to TRBD1 (5 bases). Germline values: CDR1 SGHTA, CDR2 FQGNSA. The CDR3 covers 15 residues. With 0 bases removed from V and 1 base from J, the gap between germline ends came to 7 bases. CDR3 loop: CASSLAAGSGNTIYF. CDR3 bases: TGTGCCAGCAGCTTAGCGGCAGGGTCTGGAAACACCATATATTTT.

This chain uses TRBV9 with TRBJ2-1, with 7 bases matching TRBD2. The CDR3 spans 15 residues. Trimming cost V 4 bases and J 3 bases; bases outside gene matches: 7. In germline, CDR1 is SGDLS, CDR2 YYNGEE. This CDR3 reads CASSLLAANYNEQFF. In DNA, the CDR3 is TGTGCCAGCAGCCTCCTAGCGGCCAACTACAATGAGCAGTTCTTC. Complete variable domain (other parts from reference TRBV9 and TRBJ2-1): DSGVTQTPKHLITATGQRVTLRCSPRSGDLSVYWYQQSLDQGLQFLIQYYNGEERAKGNILERFSAQQFPDLHSELNLSSLELGDSALYFCASSLLAANYNEQFFGPGTRLTVL.

The table lists this clonotype with many counts. The rearrangement links TRBV4-3 to TRBJ1-6; unclear D gene. The length of the CDR3 is 15 residues. Trimming stripped 0 bases from V and 9 bases from J, with 12 bases between. Germline assignment: CDR1 LGHNA and CDR2 YSLEER. CDR3 residues: CASSQEGGVASPLHF. CDR3 coding DNA: TGCGCCAGCAGCCAAGAAGGCGGGGTAGCTTCACCCCTCCACTTT.

This clonotype came up many times. This chain links TRBV12-3 or TRBV12-4 with TRBJ1-1; TRBD1 agrees at 8 bases. The CDR3 is made up of 13 amino acids. V lost 2 bases to trimming and J lost 4 bases; unmatched junction nucleotides: 0. In nucleotides, the CDR3 is TGTGCCAGCAGTTTACAGGGGGCCACTGAAGCTTTCTTT. It is translated as CASSLQGATEAFF.

The chain links TRBV5-1 to TRBJ2-2; D remains unclear. Germline V gene sequence: CDR1 SGHRS, CDR2 YFSETQ. Trimming took off 0 bases at V and 5 bases at J, with 20 bases between the two ends. This CDR3 region has 18 residues. CDR3 in amino acids: CASSLGISGPTDTGELFF. The CDR3 DNA is TGCGCCAGCAGCTTGGGTATTTCGGGCCCAACGGATACCGGGGAGCTGTTTTTT.

This clonotype was seen a few times. The chain employs TRBV11-2 and TRBJ2-3; D possibly corresponds to TRBD2 (6 bases). Germline values: CDR1 SGHAT, CDR2 FQNNGV. The CDR3 length is 15 residues. Trimming removed 1 base at V and 3 bases at J, with 11 bases between. The CDR3 region has the DNA TGTGCCAGCAGCTTAGGGATAGCGGAGACAGATACGCAGTATTTT. This sequence encodes CASSLGIAETDTQYF.

The chain carries TRBV18 and TRBJ1-2, with D perhaps TRBD1 (5 bases). V shed 2 bases and J shed 4 bases, with 17 bases lying between them. CDR1 and CDR2 from the germline V gene are KGHSH and LQKENI. CDR3 length equals 16 residues. For the CDR3, the DNA is TGTGCCAGCTCACCATCGGGGGGGAGAGTCCTCTATGGCTACACCTTC. It encodes CASSPSGGRVLYGYTF.

This clonotype was found many times. CDR3 in DNA: TGTGCCAGCAGTTTATTAGGATCTAGCGGGATAACCTACAATGAGCAGTTCTTC. Protein: CASSLLGSSGITYNEQFF. The chain recombines TRBV27 with TRBJ2-1; 9 bases are shared with TRBD2. This CDR3 region has 18 residues. Germline CDR1 reads MNHEY; CDR2 reads SMNVEV (reference sequence). The ends lost 1 base at V and 2 bases at J; junction bases unmatched: 9.

At least ten counts were recorded for this clonotype. The chain is built from TRBV18 and TRBJ2-6; 11 positions agree with TRBD2. The germline V gene has CDR1 KGHSH and CDR2 LQKENI. V dropped 3 bases and J dropped 1; count of bases not matched to a gene: 11. This CDR3 has 20 residues. CDR3 in DNA: TGTGCCAGCTCACCGGCATTAGCGGGAGGGCCTCAGTCTGGGGCCAACGTCCTGACTTTC. Protein product: CASSPALAGGPQSGANVLTF. The entire variable domain, with the rest obtained from reference TRBV18 and TRBJ2-6, is as follows: NAGVMQNPRHLVRRRGQEARLRCSPMKGHSHVYWYRQLPEEGLKFMVYLQKENIIDESGMPKERFSAEFPKEGPSILRIQQVVRGDSAAYFCASSPALAGGPQSGANVLTFGAGSRLTVL.

There are a few counts of this clonotype. The rearrangement uses TRBV6-2 or TRBV6-3 and TRBJ1-5; D may be TRBD1 (6 bases). The germline V and J ends were trimmed by 8 bases and 0 bases, with 11 bases remaining between them. The CDR3 is 14 residues long. Per germline, CDR1 MNHEY and CDR2 SVGEGT. The CDR3 loop reads CASVRRGSNQPQHF. CDR3 DNA sequence: TGTGCCAGCGTACGCAGGGGTAGCAATCAGCCCCAGCATTTT.

The chain is built from TRBV7-2 and TRBJ2-5; 9 bases map to TRBD2. Germline trimming cut 2 bases from V and 1 base from J; bases unmatched to any gene: 5. CDR3 length: 16 amino acids. Germline assignment: CDR1 SGHTA and CDR2 FQGNSA. CDR3 in DNA: TGTGCCAGCAGCTTAATGGCGGGGGGGACCCAAGAGACCCAGTACTTC. Its protein product is CASSLMAGGTQETQYF.

The V and J genes are TRBV27 and TRBJ1-5; 7 nucleotides agree with TRBD1. CDR3 length: 15 residues. V shed 6 bases and J 2 bases; nucleotides not matched to a gene: 7. The germline gives CDR1 MNHEY, CDR2 SMNVEV (reference sequence). DNA for the CDR3: TGTGCCAGCAGCCAGGGGGAGGGAGGCAATCAGCCCCAGCATTTT. Translating it yields CASSQGEGGNQPQHF.